This TCR beta chain comes out of a study of cytomegalovirus exposure and HLA in healthy donors. Comment on this clone: Its antigen is currently unknown.

This CDR3 comprises 15 residues. The V and J ends lost 7 bases and 0 bases respectively, with 14 bases between them. The germline V gene has CDR1 MNHEY and CDR2 SVGAGI. Primers: 60 Vbeta forward and 13 Jbeta reverse. In the authors' workflow: Approximately 11 million of the roughly 80 million unique TCR beta chains counted in a later analysis were shared. Profiled with immunoSEQ multiplex PCR; TCRdb holds only in-frame clones, not every one. V and J calls and clone size follow that table, whereas D and trimming were derived from the DNA. The sample lists roughly 200,000 clones; roughly four fifths were seen once. Study-wide points: Most CMV-associated TCR beta chains were later found to appear HLA-restricted.

Sequenced: PBMCs. V and J are TRBV6-5 and TRBJ2-3, with D possibly TRBD2 on 6 matching bases. This clonotype originated in a male donor in good health and CMV-seronegative. For the CDR3, the DNA is TGTGCCAGCACCCGGAGTAGCGGCAGCACAGATACGCAGTATTTT. Translated: CASTRSSGSTDTQYF.